Below, 25 T cell receptor beta chains from the same sample are listed, as sequenced in a study of blood T cell repertoires in COVID-19. The protocol was immunoSEQ multiplex PCR, while the TCRdb copy is restricted to in-frame clones and leaves out a portion. Of approximately 310,000 clones in the sample, 80% to 90% were seen once. The sequencing input was peripheral blood. All receptors derive from a woman aged 45-59 years who had recovered from COVID-19.

The chain carries TRBV7-2 and TRBJ2-5; D ambiguous. The V and J ends lost 4 bases and 0 bases respectively, with 9 bases between them. The CDR3 sequence is 14 residues long. Germline CDR1 reads SGHTA; CDR2 reads FQGNSA. CDR3 protein: CASSSNGYQETQYF. The CDR3 DNA reads TGTGCCAGCAGCTCAAACGGTTACCAAGAGACCCAGTACTTC.

For the CDR3, the DNA is TGTGCCAGCAGCTTGGCCCCCGGCGGGAGCGGAGGGGATACGCAGTATTTT. The encoded protein is CASSLAPGGSGGDTQYF. This rearrangement joins TRBV5-6 to TRBJ2-3; 7 nucleotides line up with TRBD2. Germline lookup yields CDR1 SGHDT and CDR2 YYEEEE. The CDR3 loop spans 17 amino acids. V lost 0 bases to trimming and J lost 6 bases; unmatched junction nucleotides: 13.

A single count supports this clone. This sequence joins TRBV2 and TRBJ2-3; TRBD1 might be the D (6 bases). Germline-derived CDR1 and CDR2 are SNHLY and FYNNEI. The CDR3 has 15 residues. V shed 6 bases and J shed 6 bases, with 19 bases lying between them. In DNA, the CDR3 is TGTGCCAGCAGCGAAACACAGGGCGCGGCGGATACGCAGTATTTT. Translating it yields CASSETQGAADTQYF.

This clone was counted a few times. The V call is TRBV5-8, the J call TRBJ1-6; 8 positions match TRBD1. Trimming took 5 bases from V and 7 from J; bases not matched to a gene: 8. CDR1 and CDR2 from the germline V gene are SGHTS and YDEGEE. The CDR3 is made up of 15 amino acids. The chain's CDR3 is CASSRVRDRNSPLHF. DNA of the CDR3: TGTGCCAGCAGTAGGGTCCGGGACAGGAATTCACCCCTCCACTTT.

The chain recombines TRBV30 with TRBJ1-6, with D unclear. V dropped 2 bases and J dropped 10 bases, with 6 bases sitting between them. Germline-derived CDR1 and CDR2 are GTSNPN and SVGIG (reference sequence). CDR3 size: 11 residues. The CDR3 is CAWSIHSPLHF. The CDR3 coding sequence is TGTGCCTGGAGTATACACTCACCCCTCCACTTT.

This chain links TRBV7-8 with TRBJ1-5; D unresolved. The V and J ends lost 5 bases and 5 bases respectively, with 10 bases between them. The germline V gene encodes CDR1 SGHVS and CDR2 FQNEAQ. CDR3 length: 13 residues. CDR3 region: CASSPRVDQPQHF. For the CDR3, the DNA is TGTGCCAGCAGCCCGAGGGTGGATCAGCCCCAGCATTTT. Variable domain in full (rest from reference TRBV7-8 and TRBJ1-5): GAGVSQSPRYKVAKRGQDVALRCDPISGHVSLFWYQQALGQGPEFLTYFQNEAQLDKSGLPSDRFFAERPEGSVSTLKIQRTQQEDSAVYLCASSPRVDQPQHFGDGTRLSIL.

V is TRBV7-8 and J is TRBJ2-1, with D unclear. The CDR3 has 13 amino acids. Trimming took off 2 bases at V and 3 bases at J, with 5 bases between the two ends. Germline CDR1 SGHVS, CDR2 FQNEAQ. For the CDR3, the DNA is TGTGCCAGCAGCTTATTCAGCTACAATGAGCAGTTCTTC. Translation: CASSLFSYNEQFF.

The chain uses TRBV7-2 and TRBJ1-4; D is ambiguous. The CDR3 totals 14 residues. V was cut by 5 bases and J by 7 bases, with 14 bases left in between. Germline values: CDR1 SGHTA, CDR2 FQGNSA. In DNA form, the CDR3 reads TGTGCCAGCAGCAAGAGCTATAATAGTGAAAAACTGTTTTTT. Amino acid sequence: CASSKSYNSEKLFF.

The CDR3 region has the DNA TGCAGCGTTTCCTCTCTGGGGGCCTTCGCCGGAGCTTTCTTT. Amino acid sequence: CSVSSLGAFAGAFF. The chain links TRBV29-1 to TRBJ1-1, with a tentative D call TRBD1 (6 bases). The germline CDR1 and CDR2 sequences are SQVTM and ANQGSEA. V lost 5 bases and J lost 10, with 23 bases in between. This CDR3 is 14 amino acids long.

V is TRBV6-5 and J is TRBJ2-7, with D maybe TRBD2 (6 bases). The CDR3 sequence is 13 residues long. CDR1 MNHEY and CDR2 SVGAGI come from the germline V gene. Trimming shortened V by 7 bases and J by 2 bases, and 12 bases separated the two germline ends. CDR3 bases: TGTGCCAGCAAAGTGGAGGGTACCTACGAGCAGTACTTC. The encoded protein is CASKVEGTYEQYF.

The chain is built from TRBV15 and TRBJ1-1; the match to TRBD1 covers 8 bases. Germline CDR1 and CDR2: LNHNV and YYDKDF (reference sequence). The CDR3 contains 15 residues. With V trimmed by 1 base and J by 3 bases, 4 bases remained unmatched. For the CDR3, the DNA is TGTGCCACCAGCAGAGGGACAGGGAGGTACACTGAAGCTTTCTTT. Its translation: CATSRGTGRYTEAFF. Full variable domain (missing parts from reference TRBV15 and TRBJ1-1): DAMVIQNPRYQVTQFGKPVTLSCSQTLNHNVMYWYQQKSSQAPKLLFHYYDKDFNNEADTPDNFQSRRPNTSFCFLDIRSPGLGDTAMYLCATSRGTGRYTEAFFGQGTRLTVV.

The DNA of the CDR3 is TGCGCCAGCAGCCCGGATGGGGCAGGGCGTGTGGAGACCCAGTACTTC. This translates into CASSPDGAGRVETQYF. The chain employs TRBV5-1 and TRBJ2-5, with D possibly TRBD1 on 5 matching bases. With 4 bases removed from V and 5 bases from J, the gap between germline ends came to 21 bases. There are 16 residues in the CDR3. In germline, CDR1 is SGHRS, CDR2 YFSETQ. The variable domain in full, with the rest retrieved from reference TRBV5-1 and TRBJ2-5, is KAGVTQTPRYLIKTRGQQVTLSCSPISGHRSVSWYQQTPGQGLQFLFEYFSETQRNKGNFPGRFSGRQFSNSRSEMNVSTLELGDSALYLCASSPDGAGRVETQYFGPGTRLLVL.

This rearrangement joins TRBV11-2 to TRBJ2-1, with D uncertain. V shed 1 base and J shed 3 bases, with 10 bases lying between them. Germline V lookup: CDR1 SGHAT, CDR2 FQNNGV. The CDR3 consists of 15 residues. CDR3 nucleotide sequence: TGTGCCAGCAGCTTAGCGGGTCGCAGCTACAATGAGCAGTTCTTC. Protein product: CASSLAGRSYNEQFF.

The gene calls are TRBV19 and TRBJ2-2; a weak D match, TRBD2 (6 bases). This CDR3 comprises 17 residues. V gave up 5 bases and J gave up 7 bases, with 23 bases separating them. Germline V gene lookup returns CDR1 LNHDA and CDR2 SQIVND (reference sequence). The DNA for the CDR3 is TGTGCCAGTAGTCCAACCGCGGGGTGGCGGGGTGGCGGGGAGCTGTTTTTT. Protein: CASSPTAGWRGGGELFF.

This chain uses TRBV19 with TRBJ2-5; 7 bases line up with TRBD1. Trimming at V came to 4 bases and at J to 0 bases, leaving 2 bases not matched to a gene. The V gene's germline CDR1 is LNHDA and CDR2 SQIVND (reference sequence). The CDR3 has 14 residues. The CDR3 coding sequence is TGTGCCAGTAGTAAGGGGGCGTACCAAGAGACCCAGTACTTC. Amino acids: CASSKGAYQETQYF.

V usage is TRBV19 and J usage is TRBJ2-7; 7 bases map to TRBD2. V dropped 4 bases and J dropped 2; count of bases not matched to a gene: 5. The CDR3 totals 14 residues. Germline V gene data show CDR1 as LNHDA and CDR2 as SQIVND (reference sequence). As DNA, the CDR3 is TGTGCCAGTAGTAATACGGGACTACCCTACGAGCAGTACTTC. Amino acid sequence: CASSNTGLPYEQYF.

This chain uses TRBV2 with TRBJ1-1, with 12 bases fitting TRBD1. Germline V gene lookup returns CDR1 SNHLY and CDR2 FYNNEI. CDR3 size: 16 residues. After removal of 3 bases from V and 4 bases from J, the junction contained 6 bases not matched to a gene. The CDR3 coding sequence is TGTGCCAGCAGTGAGTTGGGACAGGGGGCGAGCACTGAAGCTTTCTTT. Translating it yields CASSELGQGASTEAFF.

The V gene is TRBV7-8, the J gene TRBJ1-4; the match to TRBD1 covers 10 bases. J lost 6 bases, V lost 6 bases, and 7 bases had no gene match. CDR3 length: 15 residues. In germline, CDR1 is SGHVS, CDR2 FQNEAQ. Written as DNA, the CDR3 is TGTGCCAGCAGAACGGACAGGGGGGGAGATGAAAAACTGTTTTTT. Translating gives CASRTDRGGDEKLFF.

The rearrangement uses TRBV12-2 and TRBJ1-1. TRBV12-2 is recorded as a pseudogene. The CDR3 totals 12 residues. CDR3 sequence reads: CASRSPGTEAFF. For the CDR3, the DNA is TGTGCAAGTCGCTCTCCGGGCACTGAAGCTTTCTTT.

The rearrangement links TRBV4-3 to TRBJ2-1; 8 nucleotides match TRBD2. Germline CDR1 LGHNA, CDR2 YSLEER. Losses at the gene ends were 2 bases for V and 3 bases for J; bases not matched to a gene: 6. This CDR3 has 16 amino acids. The CDR3 loop reads CASSQSGRPYYNEQFF. DNA of the CDR3: TGCGCCAGCAGCCAAAGCGGGAGACCCTACTACAATGAGCAGTTCTTC.

V and J are TRBV30 and TRBJ2-7, with D possibly being TRBD2 (5 bases). The germline V gene has CDR1 GTSNPN and CDR2 SVGIG (reference sequence). Deletions cut 2 bases from V and 1 base from J, with 12 bases between. The CDR3 is 14 residues long. The CDR3 sequence is CAWSSRERSYEQYF. The CDR3 DNA reads TGTGCCTGGAGTTCGAGGGAGCGGTCCTACGAGCAGTACTTC.

The chain carries TRBV9 and TRBJ2-1; 9 bases align to TRBD2. Germline V gives CDR1 SGDLS, CDR2 YYNGEE. This CDR3 region has 13 residues. Trimming took 5 bases from V and 7 from J; bases not matched to a gene: 4. CDR3 nucleotide sequence: TGTGCCAGCAGTAATAGCGGGAGTAATGAGCAGTTCTTC. It encodes CASSNSGSNEQFF. Full variable domain (outside the CDR3, taken from reference TRBV9 and TRBJ2-1): DSGVTQTPKHLITATGQRVTLRCSPRSGDLSVYWYQQSLDQGLQFLIQYYNGEERAKGNILERFSAQQFPDLHSELNLSSLELGDSALYFCASSNSGSNEQFFGPGTRLTVL.

The genes are TRBV28 and TRBJ1-1, with D possibly matching TRBD1 (5 bases). V was clipped by 6 bases and J by 0 bases, with 14 bases between them. This CDR3 spans 15 amino acids. CDR1 is MDHEN, CDR2 SYDVKM, per germline. The CDR3 region is CASSLPGLVNTEAFF. DNA for the CDR3: TGTGCCAGCAGCTTGCCGGGACTCGTGAACACTGAAGCTTTCTTT.

The chain links TRBV9 to TRBJ1-4, with 11 bases aligning to TRBD1. CDR3 size: 16 residues. Germline CDR1 reads SGDLS; CDR2 reads YYNGEE. The junction had 10 bases not matched to a gene; V was cut back by 4 bases and J by 8 bases. The CDR3 reads CASSQPPGQGGEKLFF. The DNA of the CDR3 is TGTGCCAGCAGCCAACCCCCGGGACAGGGGGGGGAAAAACTGTTTTTT.

This chain links TRBV19 with TRBJ1-6; possibly TRBD1 for D (6 bases). Trimming left V 6 bases short and J 15 bases short, with 15 bases between. The CDR3 has 12 residues. Germline V gene data show CDR1 as LNHDA and CDR2 as SQIVND (reference sequence). The CDR3 nucleotides read TGTGCCAGTAGCGCCCTACAGGGAATCCTCCACTTT. Amino acids: CASSALQGILHF. Looking up the rest from reference TRBV19 and TRBJ1-6 gives the full variable domain: DGGITQSPKYLFRKEGQNVTLSCEQNLNHDAMYWYRQDPGQGLRLIYYSQIVNDFQKGDIAEGYSVSREKKESFPLTVTSAQKNPTAFYLCASSALQGILHFGNGTRLTVT.